This is a list of T cell receptor beta chains from one sample in a study of cytomegalovirus exposure and HLA in healthy donors. The assay was immunoSEQ multiplex PCR, and TCRdb's table has in-frame clones only and misses some. Of 200,000 to 250,000 clones in the sample, 60% to 85% are singletons; the top ten hold roughly a sixth. The sequenced sample was PBMCs. Receptors originate from a man in his forties or fifties in good health and CMV-seronegative. CDR3s include the opening cysteine and the closing phenylalanine or tryptophan. A D gene is named only where the DNA matches it firmly. Clone size is stated in some rows and not others, as once, few, many or a class when expanded.

v_gene	j_gene	len	d_gene	abundance	CDR3aa	CDR3nt
TRBV28	TRBJ1-1	14	.	once	CASSLLQGSTEAFF	TGTGCCAGCAGTTTGTTACAGGGTAGCACTGAAGCTTTCTTT
TRBV5-1	TRBJ2-3	18	TRBD2	.	CASSGTGSASGRGNTQYF	TGCGCCAGCAGCGGGACAGGGTCGGCTAGCGGGAGGGGGAATACGCAGTATTTT
TRBV30	TRBJ2-7	14	.	.	CAWSEGGSSYEQYF	TGTGCCTGGAGTGAAGGAGGCAGCTCCTACGAGCAGTACTTC
TRBV4-3	TRBJ1-6	15	.	.	CASSQEAGLYSPLHF	TGCGCCAGCAGCCAAGAGGCAGGGCTGTATTCACCCCTCCACTTT
TRBV9	TRBJ2-7	13	.	.	CASSERQNYEQYF	TGTGCCAGCAGCGAAAGACAGAACTACGAGCAGTACTTC
TRBV28	TRBJ2-3	15	TRBD2	.	CASTQGTSGRLTQYF	TGTGCCAGCACCCAAGGGACTAGCGGGAGGCTTACGCAGTATTTT
TRBV6-1	TRBJ2-2	11	.	.	CASKITGELFF	TGTGCCAGCAAAATAACCGGGGAGCTGTTTTTT
TRBV9	TRBJ1-2	15	TRBD1	.	CASSVDRGPNYGYTF	TGTGCCAGCAGCGTTGACAGGGGGCCTAACTATGGCTACACCTTC
TRBV19	TRBJ2-3	19	TRBD2	.	CASSHGGAFSGRLGDTQYF	TGTGCCAGTAGTCATGGTGGGGCTTTCAGCGGGAGGCTGGGGGATACGCAGTATTTT
TRBV9	TRBJ1-1	14	.	.	CASSVGEGNTEAFF	TGTGCCAGCAGCGTGGGGGAGGGTAACACTGAAGCTTTCTTT
TRBV4-2	TRBJ2-7	15	.	once	CASSQEAGIEYEQYF	TGTGCCAGCAGCCAAGAAGCAGGGATAGAGTACGAGCAGTACTTC
TRBV7-3	TRBJ2-2	15	TRBD2	.	CASTLGLAGTGELFF	TGTGCCAGCACCCTGGGACTAGCGGGAACCGGGGAGCTGTTTTTT
TRBV2	TRBJ1-5	15	.	.	CASSKAGGVRQPQHF	TGTGCCAGCAGTAAGGCAGGAGGCGTCCGTCAGCCCCAGCATTTT